The 5 T cell receptor beta chains given below trace back to one sample, sequenced in a study of CD8+ T cells in alopecia areata. Regarding treatment: oral pan-JAK inhibitor, 5-10 mg twice daily. Following extraction, RNA underwent reverse transcription to cDNA, which served as the sequencing template. The protocol was immunoSEQ multiplex PCR, while the TCRdb copy is restricted to in-frame clones and leaves out a portion. The sample carries about 200,000 clones, under 80% recorded once. The specimen was CD4+ T cells sorted from blood, collected around week 47, from a patient treated with tofacitinib. All receptors come from a human donor with alopecia areata.

Comment on this clone: Other nucleotide sequences from this sample produce the same CDR3. The chain employs TRBV29-1 and TRBJ2-7; TRBD1 matches at 9 bases. CDR3 length: 12 amino acids. In germline, CDR1 is SQVTM, CDR2 ANQGSEA. The V and J ends lost 6 bases and 2 bases, in that order; junction bases with no gene match: 2. The CDR3 protein is CSVGTGPYEQYF. CDR3 nucleotides: TGCAGCGTGGGGACAGGGCCCTACGAGCAGTACTTC.

The chain couples TRBV11-2 to TRBJ2-7, with a weak D call TRBD2 (5 bases). CDR3 length: 14 residues. The germline gives CDR1 SGHAT, CDR2 FQNNGV. V was shortened by 2 bases and J by 3 bases, with 11 bases between the two germline ends. CDR3 bases: TGTGCCAGCAGCTTAAGCGGATTTTACTACGAGCAGTACTTC. This gives the protein CASSLSGFYYEQYF.

There are a few counts of this clone. This chain joins TRBV30 and TRBJ2-7; D tentatively fits TRBD1 or TRBD2 (5 bases each). Germline CDR1 reads GTSNPN; CDR2 reads SVGIG (reference sequence). V was shortened by 6 bases and J by 0 bases, with 18 bases between the two germline ends. This CDR3 region has 15 residues. CDR3 residues: CACQRPAGSSYEQYF. The CDR3 coding sequence is TGTGCCTGTCAAAGGCCGGCAGGGAGCTCCTACGAGCAGTACTTC.

To note about this clone: Its ends do not fully match the called genes, so a read error is possible. The chain carries TRBV12-5 and TRBJ1-1, with no clear D. Germline V gene sequence: CDR1 LGHNT, CDR2 FRNRAP. This CDR3 is 11 amino acids long. The CDR3 protein is CASGLEREAFF. The CDR3, as DNA: TGTGCTAGTGGATTGGAGCGAGAAGCTTTCTTT.

The chain has TRBV19 and TRBJ1-6; D might be TRBD1 (5 bases). V was clipped by 7 bases and J by 9 bases, with 22 bases between them. The CDR3 is 16 residues long. The germline V gene has CDR1 LNHDA and CDR2 SQIVND (reference sequence). The CDR3 loop is CASTDAPGPWGSPLHF. The CDR3 DNA is TGTGCCAGTACTGACGCGCCGGGACCCTGGGGTTCACCCCTCCACTTT.